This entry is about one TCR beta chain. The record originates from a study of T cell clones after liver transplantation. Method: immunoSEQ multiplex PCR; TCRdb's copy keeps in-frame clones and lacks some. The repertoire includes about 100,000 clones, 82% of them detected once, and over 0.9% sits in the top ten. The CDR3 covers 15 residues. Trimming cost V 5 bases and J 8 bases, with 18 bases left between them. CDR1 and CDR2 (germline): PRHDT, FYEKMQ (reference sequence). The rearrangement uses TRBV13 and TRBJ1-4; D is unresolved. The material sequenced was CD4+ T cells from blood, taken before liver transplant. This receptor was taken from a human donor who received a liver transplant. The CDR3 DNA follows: TGTGCCAGCAGCGCCCGGGTCTACAAAATCGAAAAACTGTTTTTT. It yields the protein CASSARVYKIEKLFF.